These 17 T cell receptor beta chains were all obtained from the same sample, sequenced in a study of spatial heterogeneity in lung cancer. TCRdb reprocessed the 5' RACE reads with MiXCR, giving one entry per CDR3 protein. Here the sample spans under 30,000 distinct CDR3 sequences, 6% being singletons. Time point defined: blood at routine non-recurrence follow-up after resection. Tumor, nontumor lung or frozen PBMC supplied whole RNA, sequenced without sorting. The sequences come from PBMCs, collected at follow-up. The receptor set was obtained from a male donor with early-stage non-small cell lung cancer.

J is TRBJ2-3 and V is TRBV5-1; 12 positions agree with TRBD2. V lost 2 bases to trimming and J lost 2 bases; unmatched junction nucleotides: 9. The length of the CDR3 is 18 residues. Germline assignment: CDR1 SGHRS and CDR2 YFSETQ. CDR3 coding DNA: TGCGCCAGCAGCTTTGGGACTAGCGGGCTACGGACCACAGATACGCAGTATTTT. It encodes CASSFGTSGLRTTDTQYF.

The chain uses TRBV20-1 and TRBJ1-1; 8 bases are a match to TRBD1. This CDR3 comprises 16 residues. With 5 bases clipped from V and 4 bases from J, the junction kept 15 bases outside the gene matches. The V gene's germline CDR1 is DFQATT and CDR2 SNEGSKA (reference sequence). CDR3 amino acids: CSAPDAAGGRGTEAFF. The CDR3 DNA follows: TGCAGTGCTCCCGATGCGGCAGGGGGCAGGGGCACTGAAGCTTTCTTT.

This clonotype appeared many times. The DNA for the CDR3 is TGTGCCAGCAGGCCGACTAGCGGGACTTCCTACGAGCAGTACGTC. Translated: CASRPTSGTSYEQYV. The chain uses TRBV7-3 and TRBJ2-7, with TRBD2 matching 11 bases. The CDR3 sequence is 15 residues long. The V gene end was trimmed by 6 bases and the J gene end by 1 base; junction bases not matched to a gene: 5. Germline V gives CDR1 SGHTA, CDR2 FQGTGA.

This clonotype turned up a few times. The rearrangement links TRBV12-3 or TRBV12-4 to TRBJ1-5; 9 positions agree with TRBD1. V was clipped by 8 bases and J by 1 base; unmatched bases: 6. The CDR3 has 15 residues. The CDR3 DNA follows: TGTGCCAGCCGTGACAGGGGGAAGAGCAATCAGCCCCAGCATTTT. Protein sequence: CASRDRGKSNQPQHF.

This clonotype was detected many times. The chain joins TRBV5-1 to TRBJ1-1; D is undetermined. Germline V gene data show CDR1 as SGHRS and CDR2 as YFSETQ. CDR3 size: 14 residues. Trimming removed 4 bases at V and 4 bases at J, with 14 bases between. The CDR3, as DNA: TGCGCCAGCAGCCCCCTAGCGGGAGTCACTGAAGCTTTCTTT. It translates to CASSPLAGVTEAFF.

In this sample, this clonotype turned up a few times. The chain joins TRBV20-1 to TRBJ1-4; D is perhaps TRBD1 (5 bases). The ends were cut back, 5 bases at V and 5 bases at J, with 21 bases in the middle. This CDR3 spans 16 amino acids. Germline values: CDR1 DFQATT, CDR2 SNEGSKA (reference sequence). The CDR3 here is CSAPRGGGGSNEKLFF. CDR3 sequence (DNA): TGCAGTGCTCCCCGGGGGGGTGGAGGTTCCAATGAAAAACTGTTTTTT.

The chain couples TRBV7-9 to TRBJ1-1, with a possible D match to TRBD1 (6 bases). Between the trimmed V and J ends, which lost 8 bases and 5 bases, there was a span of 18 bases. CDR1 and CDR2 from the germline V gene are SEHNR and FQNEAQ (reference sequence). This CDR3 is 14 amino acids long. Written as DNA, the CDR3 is TGTGCCAGCGCCTATACCAGGGGCAGTACTGAAGCTTTCTTT. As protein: CASAYTRGSTEAFF.

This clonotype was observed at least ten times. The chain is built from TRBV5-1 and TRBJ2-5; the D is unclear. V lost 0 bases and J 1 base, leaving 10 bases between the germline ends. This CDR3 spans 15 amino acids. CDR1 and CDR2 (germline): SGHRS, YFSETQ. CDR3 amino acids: CASSLAARTQETQYF. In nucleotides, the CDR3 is TGCGCCAGCAGCTTGGCGGCCAGGACCCAAGAGACCCAGTACTTC.

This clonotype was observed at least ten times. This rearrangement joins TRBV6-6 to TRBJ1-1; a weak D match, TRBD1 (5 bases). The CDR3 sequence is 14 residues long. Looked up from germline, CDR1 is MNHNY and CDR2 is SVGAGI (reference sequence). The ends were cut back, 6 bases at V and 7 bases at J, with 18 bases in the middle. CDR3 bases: TGTGCCAGCAGAGCCCAGGGTCGGGCGATTGAAGCTTTCTTT. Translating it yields CASRAQGRAIEAFF.

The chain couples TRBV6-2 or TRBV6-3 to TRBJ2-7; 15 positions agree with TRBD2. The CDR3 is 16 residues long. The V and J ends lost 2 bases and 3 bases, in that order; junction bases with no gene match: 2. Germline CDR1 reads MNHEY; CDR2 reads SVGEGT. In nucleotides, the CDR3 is TGTGCCAGCAGTTACCCGGGACTAGCGGGAGGCTACGAGCAGTACGTC. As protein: CASSYPGLAGGYEQYV.

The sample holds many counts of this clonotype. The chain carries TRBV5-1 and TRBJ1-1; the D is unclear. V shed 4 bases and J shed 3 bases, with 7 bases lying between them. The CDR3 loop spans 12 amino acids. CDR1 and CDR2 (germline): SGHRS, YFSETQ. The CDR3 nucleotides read TGCGCCAGCAGCCCCGGGTACACTGAAGCTTTCTTT. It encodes CASSPGYTEAFF.

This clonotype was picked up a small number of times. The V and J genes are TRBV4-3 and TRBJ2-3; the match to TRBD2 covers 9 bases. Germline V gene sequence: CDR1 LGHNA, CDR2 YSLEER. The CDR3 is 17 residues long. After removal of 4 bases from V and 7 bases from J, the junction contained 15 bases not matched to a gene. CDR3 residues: CASSLVVTGTSIYTQYF. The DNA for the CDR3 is TGCGCCAGCAGCCTAGTCGTGACCGGGACTAGCATATATACGCAGTATTTT.

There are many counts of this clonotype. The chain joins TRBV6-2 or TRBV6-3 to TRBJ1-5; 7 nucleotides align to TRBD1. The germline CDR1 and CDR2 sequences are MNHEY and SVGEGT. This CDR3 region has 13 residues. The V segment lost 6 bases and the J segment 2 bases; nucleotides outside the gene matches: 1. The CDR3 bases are TGTGCCAGCAGAACAGGGGGCAATCAGCCCCAGCATTTT. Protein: CASRTGGNQPQHF.

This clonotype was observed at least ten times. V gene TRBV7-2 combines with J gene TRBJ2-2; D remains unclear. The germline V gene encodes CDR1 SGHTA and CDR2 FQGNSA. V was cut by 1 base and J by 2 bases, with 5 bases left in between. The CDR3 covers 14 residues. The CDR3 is CASSLGSNTGELFF. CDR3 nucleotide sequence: TGTGCCAGCAGCTTAGGGTCAAACACCGGGGAGCTGTTTTTT.

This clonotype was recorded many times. The CDR3 coding sequence is TGCAGTGCTAAGGGGCTAGCGGGGGTCCTCCACGAGCAGTACTTC. Encoded protein: CSAKGLAGVLHEQYF. The rearrangement uses TRBV20-1 and TRBJ2-7, with 10 bases matching TRBD2. This CDR3 has 15 amino acids. V lost 4 bases and J lost 5; bases outside the gene matches: 11. Germline loops: CDR1 DFQATT, CDR2 SNEGSKA (reference sequence).

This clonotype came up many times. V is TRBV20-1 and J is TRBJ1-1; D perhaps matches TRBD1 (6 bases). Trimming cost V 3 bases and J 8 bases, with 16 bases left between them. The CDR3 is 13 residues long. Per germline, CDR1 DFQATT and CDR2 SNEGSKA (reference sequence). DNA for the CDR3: TGCAGTGCTAGGGACAGCCTGCGGTGGGAAGCTTTCTTT. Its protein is CSARDSLRWEAFF.

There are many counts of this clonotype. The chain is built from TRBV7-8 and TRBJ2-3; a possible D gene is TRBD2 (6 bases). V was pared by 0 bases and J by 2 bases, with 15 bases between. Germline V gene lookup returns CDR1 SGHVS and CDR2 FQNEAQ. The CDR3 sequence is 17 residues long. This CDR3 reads CASSLAGVSGFTDTQYF. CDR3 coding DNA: TGTGCCAGCAGCTTAGCTGGGGTTAGCGGCTTCACAGATACGCAGTATTTT. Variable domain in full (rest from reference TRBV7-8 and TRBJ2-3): GAGVSQSPRYKVAKRGQDVALRCDPISGHVSLFWYQQALGQGPEFLTYFQNEAQLDKSGLPSDRFFAERPEGSVSTLKIQRTQQEDSAVYLCASSLAGVSGFTDTQYFGPGTRLTVL.